The clone carrying this T cell receptor (beta chain) came up once. The data originate from a study of blood T cell repertoires in COVID-19. Study-level background: Acute and convalescent COVID-19 samples came from the United States, Italy and Spain.

Clinical history reported by participants formed the basis on which cohorts were assigned. The assay was immunoSEQ multiplex PCR, and TCRdb's table has in-frame clones only and misses some. The profile shows 350,000 to 400,000 clones, 89% of them singletons. The CDR3 is 14 residues long. Looked up from germline, CDR1 is SGHRS and CDR2 is YFSETQ. Trimming took 0 bases from V and 2 from J, leaving 8 bases between them. J is TRBJ2-5 and V is TRBV5-1; weak D call: TRBD2 (6 bases). The sequenced sample was PBMCs or T cells enriched from blood (not recorded which). The source of this sequence is a woman aged 25 to 39 who had recovered from COVID-19. The CDR3 loop is CASSLGRGQETQYF. The CDR3, as DNA: TGCGCCAGCAGCTTGGGCCGGGGGCAAGAGACCCAGTACTTC.